A selection of T cell receptor beta chains follows, all from one sample in a study of shared clonotypes between healthy human individuals. The method was immunoSEQ multiplex PCR; TCRdb's version includes in-frame clones alone and lacks a portion of them. The sample holds roughly 1 million clones, about 75% seen once. The sequencing input was memory CD4+ T cells sorted from blood. The receptors originated from a man in his late teens or twenties in good health. Each CDR3 is given without its conserved first and last residue. The order of the fields is V gene, CDR3 protein.

V: TRBV6-5
CDR3: ASSSPASYEQY

V: TRBV6-1
CDR3: ASSVSGTVYNEQF

V: TRBV4-1
CDR3: ASSQGIGNPYEQY

V: TRBV30
CDR3: AWSNKGNNQPQH

V: TRBV9
CDR3: ASSLGLAGGSDTQY

V: TRBV5-1
CDR3: ASSLAAGPYEQY

V: TRBV19
CDR3: ASSPGQWASPLH

V: TRBV5-1
CDR3: ASSSGGTSGTYEQY

V: TRBV4-1
CDR3: ASSQNRLVNPGELF

V: TRBV5-1
CDR3: ASSSVQTRFSYNEQF

V: TRBV25-1
CDR3: ASSSGTSGRADEQY

V: TRBV19
CDR3: ASRQGLFNQPQH

V: TRBV9
CDR3: ASSVGTSVHEQF

V: TRBV5-1
CDR3: ASSLPGVADTQY

V: TRBV6-5
CDR3: AISRGNTEAF

V: TRBV28
CDR3: ASSMGLAGGGTDTQY

V: TRBV2
CDR3: ASSVNPGLSGNTIY

V: TRBV9
CDR3: ASTRLQNTGELF

V: TRBV7-9
CDR3: ASSARQGENSPLH

V: TRBV2
CDR3: ASTVTGGYSNQPQH

V: TRBV13
CDR3: ASSFGPNPDYGYT

V: TRBV19
CDR3: ASSPYAGRGTNPNEQF

V: TRBV5-6
CDR3: ASSPRTGELF

V: TRBV28
CDR3: ASWTAGENIQY

V: TRBV7-9
CDR3: ASSLNYGATNTGELF

V: TRBV9
CDR3: ASSVKGLSYEQY

V: TRBV5-6
CDR3: ASSLVQYNGGYT

V: TRBV9
CDR3: ASSVGYQHTYEQY

V: TRBV7-9
CDR3: ASRNGQENEKLF

V: TRBV29-1
CDR3: SVAGGGQGTETQY

V: TRBV7-8
CDR3: ASSLGTSGSEQY

V: TRBV19
CDR3: ASSITYWRPTDTQY

V: TRBV7-2
CDR3: ASSLRQGSYEQY